Below, 3 T cell receptor beta chains from the same sample are listed, as sequenced in a study of blood T cell repertoires in COVID-19 (dated by TCRdb to the early 2020s). To prepare the library, the immunoSEQ multiplex PCR assay was applied. Drawn from immuneACCESS, this table holds only the in-frame rearrangements with V and J called that TCRdb kept. Clones are partly lost; checked studies trace under half to an unresolved V gene and leave the rest unexplained. For this sample the table gives approximately 170,000 clones, of which about 85% were detected only once. The biggest ten clones account for 6.9% of the sample. Material for sequencing was peripheral blood. All receptors derive from a man older than 75 with COVID-19, enrolled during active disease.

The chain recombines TRBV11-3 with TRBJ2-7, with unresolved D. Germline V gene sequence: CDR1 SGHNT, CDR2 YENEEA. V shed 5 bases and J shed 1 base, with 12 bases lying between them. The CDR3 consists of 14 residues. The CDR3 DNA reads TGTGCCAGCAGCCTACTACGGATTTCCTACGAGCAGTACTTC. This sequence encodes CASSLLRISYEQYF.

The V call is TRBV10-3, the J call TRBJ1-1; no firm D call. Deletions cut 0 bases from V and 3 bases from J, with 5 bases between. Germline CDR1 and CDR2: ENHRY and SYGVKD. This CDR3 has 13 amino acids. CDR3 in DNA: TGTGCCATCAGTGAGTCGAAGCACACTGAAGCTTTCTTT. It encodes CAISESKHTEAFF.

This sequence joins TRBV6-6 and TRBJ1-4; 9 bases map to TRBD1. Trimming at V came to 5 bases and at J to 7 bases, leaving 11 bases not matched to a gene. This CDR3 has 16 residues. Germline V gene lookup returns CDR1 MNHNY and CDR2 SVGAGI (reference sequence). CDR3 sequence reads: CASSPAGGQGGEKLFF. CDR3 coding DNA: TGTGCCAGCAGTCCTGCGGGGGGACAGGGTGGTGAAAAACTGTTTTTT.